Detailed here is one T cell receptor (beta chain). As yet, its antigen is unknown. The sample comes from a study of cytomegalovirus exposure and HLA in healthy donors. General study results and limits: A later analysis reported that several of the most significant clusters appeared to be linked to common viral pathogens, among them Epstein-Barr virus. As a later analysis revealed, the rate of TCR association differed by HLA locus, with DRB1 most and HLA-C fewest. CMV serostatus was the sole immune exposure data available.

CDR3 size: 16 residues. With 3 bases clipped from V and 8 bases from J, the junction kept 11 bases outside the gene matches. The germline gives CDR1 KGHSH, CDR2 LQKENI. Amplification used 60 Vbeta primers and 13 Jbeta primers. Sequenced by immunoSEQ multiplex PCR; TCRdb stores in-frame clones only, minus some. The data show more than 100,000 clones, around 80% seen once. This sequence joins TRBV18 and TRBJ2-1, with 9 bases fitting TRBD1. The TCR was taken from a man between 45 and 60 years old in good health and CMV-seronegative. Sequences were obtained from PBMCs. In DNA, the CDR3 is TGTGCCAGCTCACCGAACACAGGGGGCGCGAATGATGAGCAGTTCTTC. As protein: CASSPNTGGANDEQFF.